Detailed here is one T cell receptor (beta chain). This sample was taken from a study of blood T cell repertoires in COVID-19. This table comes from immunoSEQ multiplex PCR, and its TCRdb copy is limited to in-frame clones, with some not included. The table lists some 60,000 clones, around 86% of them singletons. With 1 base clipped from V and 3 bases from J, the junction kept 8 bases outside the gene matches. Germline-derived CDR1 and CDR2 are GTSNPN and SVGIG (reference sequence). This CDR3 is 16 amino acids long. The source material was peripheral blood. This chain joins TRBV30 and TRBJ2-3, with 9 positions matching TRBD1. The TCR sequence derives from a human donor with active COVID-19. The donor label of this sample is uncertain. The CDR3 sequence: CAWSDISGTGTDTQYF. In DNA form, the CDR3 reads TGTGCCTGGAGTGACATCTCCGGGACAGGGACAGATACGCAGTATTTT.